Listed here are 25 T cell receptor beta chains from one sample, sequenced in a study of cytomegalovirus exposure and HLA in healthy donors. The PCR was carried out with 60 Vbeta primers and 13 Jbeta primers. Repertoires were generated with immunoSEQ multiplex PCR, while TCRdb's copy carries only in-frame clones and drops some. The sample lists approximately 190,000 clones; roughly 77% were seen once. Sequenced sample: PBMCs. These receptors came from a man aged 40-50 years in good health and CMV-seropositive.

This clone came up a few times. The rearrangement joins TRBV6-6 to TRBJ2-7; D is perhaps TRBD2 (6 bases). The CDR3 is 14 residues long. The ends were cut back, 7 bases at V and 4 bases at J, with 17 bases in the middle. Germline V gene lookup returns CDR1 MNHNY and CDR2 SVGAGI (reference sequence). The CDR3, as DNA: TGTGCCAGCAAAATCCCCGGTGCGGGGTACGAGCAGTACTTC. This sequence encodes CASKIPGAGYEQYF.

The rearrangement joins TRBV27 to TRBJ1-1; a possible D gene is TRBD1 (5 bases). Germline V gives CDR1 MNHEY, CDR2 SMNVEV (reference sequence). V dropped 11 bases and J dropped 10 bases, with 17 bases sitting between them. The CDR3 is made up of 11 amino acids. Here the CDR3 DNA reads TGTGCCTCCCGCGGGGCAGCAGGAGCTTTCTTT. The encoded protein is CASRGAAGAFF.

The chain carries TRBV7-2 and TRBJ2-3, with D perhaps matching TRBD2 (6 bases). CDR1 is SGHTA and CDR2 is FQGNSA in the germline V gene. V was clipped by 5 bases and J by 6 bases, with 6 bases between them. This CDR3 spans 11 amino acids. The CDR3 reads CASSAGDTQYF. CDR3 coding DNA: TGTGCCAGCAGCGCGGGGGATACGCAGTATTTT.

CDR3 in amino acids: CAISGRDRGRTNTGELFF. CDR3 nucleotides: TGTGCCATCAGTGGGCGGGACAGGGGGCGAACGAACACCGGGGAGCTGTTTTTT. The chain uses TRBV10-3 and TRBJ2-2, with 12 nucleotides matching TRBD1. The CDR3 covers 18 residues. Germline loops: CDR1 ENHRY, CDR2 SYGVKD. With V trimmed by 4 bases and J by 0 bases, 6 bases remained unmatched.

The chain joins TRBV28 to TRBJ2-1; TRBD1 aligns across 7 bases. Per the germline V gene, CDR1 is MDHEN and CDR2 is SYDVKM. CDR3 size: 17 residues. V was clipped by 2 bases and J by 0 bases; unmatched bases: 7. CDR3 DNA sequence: TGTGCCAGCAGTTTACCCTCCGGGACAGACTCCTACAATGAGCAGTTCTTC. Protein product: CASSLPSGTDSYNEQFF.

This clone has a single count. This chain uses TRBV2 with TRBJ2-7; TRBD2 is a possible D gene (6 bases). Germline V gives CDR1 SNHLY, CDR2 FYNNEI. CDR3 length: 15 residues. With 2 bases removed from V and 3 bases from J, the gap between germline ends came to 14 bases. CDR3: CASSELASEYYEQYF. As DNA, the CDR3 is TGTGCCAGCAGTGAATTGGCTAGCGAATACTACGAGCAGTACTTC. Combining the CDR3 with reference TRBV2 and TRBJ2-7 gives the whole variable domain EPEVTQTPSHQVTQMGQEVILRCVPISNHLYFYWYRQILGQKVEFLVSFYNNEISEKSEIFDDQFSVERPDGSNFTLKIRSTKLEDSAMYFCASSELASEYYEQYFGPGTRLTVT.

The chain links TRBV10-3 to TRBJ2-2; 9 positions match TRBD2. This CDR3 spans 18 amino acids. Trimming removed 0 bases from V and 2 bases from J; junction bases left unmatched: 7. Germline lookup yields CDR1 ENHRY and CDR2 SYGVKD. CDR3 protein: CAISESQLAGPNTGELFF. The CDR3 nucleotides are TGTGCCATCAGTGAGTCCCAGCTAGCGGGGCCAAACACCGGGGAGCTGTTTTTT.

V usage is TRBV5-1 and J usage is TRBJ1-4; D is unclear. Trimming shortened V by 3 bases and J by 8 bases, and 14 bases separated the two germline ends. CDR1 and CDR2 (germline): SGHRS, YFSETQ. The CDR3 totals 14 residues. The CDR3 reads CASSYSGGDEKLFF. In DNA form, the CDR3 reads TGCGCCAGCAGCTATAGTGGAGGTGACGAAAAACTGTTTTTT.

CDR3 amino acids: CASSLVLASGELFF. In DNA form, the CDR3 reads TGCGCCAGCAGCCTCGTCCTAGCAAGTGGGGAGCTGTTTTTT. This chain uses TRBV5-1 with TRBJ2-2; D might be TRBD2 (5 bases). The germline gives CDR1 SGHRS, CDR2 YFSETQ. The ends were cut back, 4 bases at V and 8 bases at J, with 15 bases in the middle. CDR3 length equals 14 residues.

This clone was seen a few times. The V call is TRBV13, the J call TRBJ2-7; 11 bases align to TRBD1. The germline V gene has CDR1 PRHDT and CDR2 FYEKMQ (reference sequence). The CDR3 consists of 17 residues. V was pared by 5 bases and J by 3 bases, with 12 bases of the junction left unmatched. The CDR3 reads CASSRSRDRGINYEQYF. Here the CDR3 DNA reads TGTGCCAGCAGCCGGTCCCGGGACAGGGGGATTAACTACGAGCAGTACTTC.

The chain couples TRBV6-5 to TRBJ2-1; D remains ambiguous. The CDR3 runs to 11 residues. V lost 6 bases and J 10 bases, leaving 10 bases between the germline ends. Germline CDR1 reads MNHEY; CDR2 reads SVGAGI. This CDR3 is CASRGLGEQFF. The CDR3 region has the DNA TGTGCCAGCAGGGGTCTCGGGGAGCAGTTCTTC.

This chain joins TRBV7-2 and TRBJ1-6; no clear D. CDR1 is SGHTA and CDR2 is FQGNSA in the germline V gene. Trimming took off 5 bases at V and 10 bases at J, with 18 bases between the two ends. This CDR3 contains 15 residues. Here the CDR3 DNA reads TGTGCCAGCAGCCCCCGAGGATCCGAGGGATCACCCCTCCACTTT. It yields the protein CASSPRGSEGSPLHF.

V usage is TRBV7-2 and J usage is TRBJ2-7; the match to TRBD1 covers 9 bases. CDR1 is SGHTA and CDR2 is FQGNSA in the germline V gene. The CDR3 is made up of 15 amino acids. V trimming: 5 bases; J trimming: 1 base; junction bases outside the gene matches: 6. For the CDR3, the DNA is TGTGCCAGCAGCCCCGGGACAGGGTCATCCTACGAGCAGTACTTC. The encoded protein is CASSPGTGSSYEQYF. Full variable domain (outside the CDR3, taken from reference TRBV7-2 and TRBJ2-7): GAGVSQSPSNKVTEKGKDVELRCDPISGHTALYWYRQSLGQGLEFLIYFQGNSAPDKSGLPSDRFSAERTGGSVSTLTIQRTQQEDSAVYLCASSPGTGSSYEQYFGPGTRLTVT.

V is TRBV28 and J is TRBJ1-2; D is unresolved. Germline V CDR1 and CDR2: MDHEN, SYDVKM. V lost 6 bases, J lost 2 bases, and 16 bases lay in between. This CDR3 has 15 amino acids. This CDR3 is CASRGSRAGNYGYTF. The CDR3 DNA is TGTGCCAGCAGGGGATCTAGGGCGGGGAACTATGGCTACACCTTC.

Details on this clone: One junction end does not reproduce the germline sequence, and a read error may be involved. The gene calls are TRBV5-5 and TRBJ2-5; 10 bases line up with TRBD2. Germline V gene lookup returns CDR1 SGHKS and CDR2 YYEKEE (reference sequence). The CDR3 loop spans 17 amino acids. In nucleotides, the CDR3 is TGTGCCAGCAGCTCCTTGGGGCGGACTAGCGGTAAAGAGGCCCAGTACTTC. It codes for CASSSLGRTSGKEAQYF.

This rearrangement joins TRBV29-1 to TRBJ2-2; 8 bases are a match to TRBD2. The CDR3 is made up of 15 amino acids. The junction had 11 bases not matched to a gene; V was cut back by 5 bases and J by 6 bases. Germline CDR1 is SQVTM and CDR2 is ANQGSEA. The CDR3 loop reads CSVSRSGGAAGELFF. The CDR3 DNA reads TGCAGCGTTTCACGTTCCGGGGGGGCGGCCGGGGAGCTGTTTTTT.

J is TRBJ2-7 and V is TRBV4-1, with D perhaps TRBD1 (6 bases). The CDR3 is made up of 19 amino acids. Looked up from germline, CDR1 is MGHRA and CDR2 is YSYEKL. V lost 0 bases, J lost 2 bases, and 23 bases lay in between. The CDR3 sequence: CASSQDLRQAATSTYEQYF. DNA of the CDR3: TGCGCCAGCAGCCAAGATTTGCGACAGGCCGCTACGTCGACCTACGAGCAGTACTTC.

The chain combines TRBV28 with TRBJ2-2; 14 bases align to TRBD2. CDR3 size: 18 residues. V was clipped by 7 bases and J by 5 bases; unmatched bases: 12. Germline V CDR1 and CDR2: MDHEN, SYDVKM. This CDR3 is CASKDGGLAGVKTGELFF. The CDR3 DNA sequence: TGTGCCAGCAAGGATGGGGGACTAGCGGGAGTTAAGACCGGGGAGCTGTTTTTT.

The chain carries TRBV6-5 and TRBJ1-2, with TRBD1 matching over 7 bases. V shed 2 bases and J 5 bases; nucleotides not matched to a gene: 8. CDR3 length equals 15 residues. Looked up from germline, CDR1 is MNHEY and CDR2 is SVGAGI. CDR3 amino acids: CASSYAQGVGYGYTF. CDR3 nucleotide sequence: TGTGCCAGCAGTTACGCCCAGGGGGTAGGGTATGGCTACACCTTC.

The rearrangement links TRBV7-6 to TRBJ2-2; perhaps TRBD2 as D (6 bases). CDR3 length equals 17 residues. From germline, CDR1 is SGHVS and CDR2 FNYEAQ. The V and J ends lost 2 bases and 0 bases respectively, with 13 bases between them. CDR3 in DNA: TGTGCCAGCAGCTTAAAGTCCGCGGGGACGAACACCGGGGAGCTGTTTTTT. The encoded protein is CASSLKSAGTNTGELFF.

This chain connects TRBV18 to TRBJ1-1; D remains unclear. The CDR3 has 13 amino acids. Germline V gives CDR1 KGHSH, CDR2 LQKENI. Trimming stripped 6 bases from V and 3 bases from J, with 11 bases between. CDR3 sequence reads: CASSYGEDTEAFF. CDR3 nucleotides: TGTGCCAGCTCCTACGGGGAGGACACTGAAGCTTTCTTT. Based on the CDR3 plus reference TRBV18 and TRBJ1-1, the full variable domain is NAGVMQNPRHLVRRRGQEARLRCSPMKGHSHVYWYRQLPEEGLKFMVYLQKENIIDESGMPKERFSAEFPKEGPSILRIQQVVRGDSAAYFCASSYGEDTEAFFGQGTRLTVV.

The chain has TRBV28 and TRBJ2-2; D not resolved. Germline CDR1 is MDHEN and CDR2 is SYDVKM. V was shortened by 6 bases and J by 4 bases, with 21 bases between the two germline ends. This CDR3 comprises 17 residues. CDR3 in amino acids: CASSPGSSVPVTGELFF. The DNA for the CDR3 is TGTGCCAGCAGCCCCGGGTCGTCCGTACCCGTCACCGGGGAGCTGTTTTTT.

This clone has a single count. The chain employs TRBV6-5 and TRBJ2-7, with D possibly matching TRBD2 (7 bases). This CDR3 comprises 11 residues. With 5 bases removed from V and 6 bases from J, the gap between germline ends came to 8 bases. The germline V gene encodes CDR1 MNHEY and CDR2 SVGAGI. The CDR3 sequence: CASSRGGEQYF. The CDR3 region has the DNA TGTGCCAGCAGTAGGGGGGGCGAGCAGTACTTC.

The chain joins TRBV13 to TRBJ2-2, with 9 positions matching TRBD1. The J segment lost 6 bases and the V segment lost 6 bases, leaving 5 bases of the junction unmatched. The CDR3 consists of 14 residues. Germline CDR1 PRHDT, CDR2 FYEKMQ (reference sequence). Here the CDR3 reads CASRYRGLAGELFF. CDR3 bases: TGTGCCAGCAGGTACAGGGGGCTGGCCGGGGAGCTGTTTTTT.

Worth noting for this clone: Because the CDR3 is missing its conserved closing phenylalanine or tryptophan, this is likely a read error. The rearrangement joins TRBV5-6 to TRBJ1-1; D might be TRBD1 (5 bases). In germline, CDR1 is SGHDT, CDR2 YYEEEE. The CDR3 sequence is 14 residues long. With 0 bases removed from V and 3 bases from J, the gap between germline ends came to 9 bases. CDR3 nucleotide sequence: TGTGCCAGCAGCTTGGTTGGGGGGGACACTGAAGCTTTCTCT. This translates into CASSLVGGDTEAFS.